Each of the 18 T cell receptor beta chains below was sequenced from the same sample in a study of OX40 agonist ivuxolimab in advanced cancers. TCRdb's table, derived via immunoSEQ multiplex PCR, lists solely in-frame clones and lacks some. Seen here are tens of thousands of clones, 87% observed once, and the top ten hold 0.76%. This specimen consisted of CD4+ or CD8+ T cells sorted from blood, obtained in a trial of the OX40 agonist ivuxolimab. The receptors here all came from an adult with an advanced solid tumor such as melanoma, head and neck, liver or kidney cancer.

This clone came up once. This chain links TRBV11-2 with TRBJ1-4, with D possibly TRBD1 on 5 matching bases. Germline CDR1 and CDR2: SGHAT and FQNNGV. The length of the CDR3 is 14 residues. The V and J ends lost 0 bases and 14 bases respectively, with 16 bases between them. Here the CDR3 DNA reads TGTGCCAGCAGCTTAGACGGTTGGGGGTCAGGGCTGTTTTTT. Residues: CASSLDGWGSGLFF.

The J gene is TRBJ2-5, the V gene TRBV28, with 12 bases identical to TRBD2. V lost 6 bases and J lost 5; bases outside the gene matches: 4. This CDR3 has 14 amino acids. Germline V gene data show CDR1 as MDHEN and CDR2 as SYDVKM. The CDR3 loop is CASRPGTSGETQYF. The CDR3 bases are TGTGCCAGCAGGCCTGGGACTAGCGGGGAGACCCAGTACTTC. The entire variable domain, with the rest obtained from reference TRBV28 and TRBJ2-5, is as follows: DVKVTQSSRYLVKRTGEKVFLECVQDMDHENMFWYRQDPGLGLRLIYFSYDVKMKEKGDIPEGYSVSREKKERFSLILESASTNQTSMYLCASRPGTSGETQYFGPGTRLLVL.

This rearrangement joins TRBV14 to TRBJ2-3; a possible D gene is TRBD2 (6 bases). The germline V and J ends were trimmed by 2 bases and 5 bases, with 11 bases remaining between them. The CDR3 covers 14 residues. CDR1 and CDR2 from the germline V gene are SGHDN and FVKESK. The CDR3 nucleotides are TGTGCCAGCAGCCAATCCGGGGGACGAGATACGCAGTATTTT. Amino acids: CASSQSGGRDTQYF.

This clone was observed a few times. The chain carries TRBV11-2 and TRBJ2-7, with 7 bases aligning to TRBD1. With V trimmed by 5 bases and J by 5 bases, 3 bases remained unmatched. The CDR3 is made up of 12 amino acids. Germline lookup yields CDR1 SGHAT and CDR2 FQNNGV. CDR3 loop: CASSPRGHEQYF. The CDR3 nucleotides read TGTGCCAGCAGCCCGAGGGGGCACGAGCAGTACTTC.

V gene TRBV7-9 combines with J gene TRBJ2-1; the D is unclear. V lost 0 bases to trimming and J lost 7 bases, with 7 bases between them. The CDR3 runs to 13 residues. Germline values: CDR1 SEHNR, CDR2 FQNEAQ (reference sequence). CDR3 sequence: CASSLAWGNEQFF. For the CDR3, the DNA is TGTGCCAGCAGCTTAGCGTGGGGAAATGAGCAGTTCTTC.

V usage is TRBV30 and J usage is TRBJ1-3; 7 nucleotides line up with TRBD1. There are 13 residues in the CDR3. Trimming cost V 5 bases and J 2 bases; bases outside gene matches: 3. In germline, CDR1 is GTSNPN, CDR2 SVGIG (reference sequence). CDR3: CAWAQGAGNTIYF. DNA of the CDR3: TGTGCCTGGGCCCAGGGGGCTGGAAACACCATATATTTT.

This chain connects TRBV5-4 to TRBJ2-1; 8 nucleotides line up with TRBD1. Looked up from germline, CDR1 is SGHNT and CDR2 is YYREEE (reference sequence). This CDR3 is 15 amino acids long. Trimming removed 4 bases from V and 2 bases from J; junction bases left unmatched: 5. The CDR3 DNA reads TGTGCCAGCAGCCCTCGACAGGGGACCTACAATGAGCAGTTCTTC. Translating gives CASSPRQGTYNEQFF.

The chain employs TRBV5-1 and TRBJ1-1; maybe TRBD1 (5 bases). V was cut by 0 bases and J by 3 bases, with 15 bases left in between. CDR1 SGHRS and CDR2 YFSETQ come from the germline V gene. The CDR3 spans 16 residues. This chain's CDR3 is CASSLAVGAKDTEAFF. The CDR3 DNA reads TGCGCCAGCAGCTTGGCCGTCGGGGCAAAGGACACTGAAGCTTTCTTT.

This chain joins TRBV27 and TRBJ2-7; possible D gene TRBD2, 5 bases. The V gene's germline CDR1 is MNHEY and CDR2 SMNVEV (reference sequence). This CDR3 contains 14 residues. Trimming stripped 3 bases from V and 1 base from J, with 10 bases between. The CDR3: CASSFRRGSYEQYF. DNA for the CDR3: TGTGCCAGCAGTTTCAGACGGGGTTCCTACGAGCAGTACTTC.

The chain has TRBV6-4 and TRBJ2-3; D is possibly TRBD2 (7 bases). Germline V gene sequence: CDR1 MRHNA, CDR2 SNTAGT. Trimming pared 0 bases from V and 4 bases from J, leaving 11 bases between. The CDR3 covers 15 residues. The CDR3 coding sequence is TGTGCCAGCAGTGACTCACGGGGGGCCGCAGATACGCAGTATTTT. This codes for CASSDSRGAADTQYF.

The count of this clone is one. CDR3 in amino acids: CASSPKQGLYEQYF. CDR3 sequence (DNA): TGTGCCAGCTCACCGAAACAGGGGCTCTACGAGCAGTACTTC. V is TRBV18 and J is TRBJ2-7, with TRBD1 matching 7 bases. Germline CDR1 reads KGHSH; CDR2 reads LQKENI. The junction had 5 bases not matched to a gene; V was cut back by 3 bases and J by 3 bases. This CDR3 spans 14 amino acids.

As to this clone: One end of the junction fails to match germline, which may point to a read error. Other DNA variants within this sample encode the same CDR3. The chain uses TRBV6-6 and TRBJ1-5; D is ambiguous. The germline V gene has CDR1 MNHNY and CDR2 SVGAGI (reference sequence). The CDR3 is 15 residues long. As DNA, the CDR3 is TGTGCCAGCAGACCCCAAGGAGGGTCCAATCAACCCCAGCATTTT. Translation gives CASRPQGGSNQPQHF.

This chain uses TRBV18 with TRBJ1-1; D unclear. Germline values: CDR1 KGHSH, CDR2 LQKENI. Trimming stripped 6 bases from V and 6 bases from J, with 20 bases between. The CDR3 extends over 15 amino acids. CDR3 nucleotide sequence: TGTGCCAGCTCCCCCGATTCGGGCCTGTACTCTGAAGCTTTCTTT. The encoded protein is CASSPDSGLYSEAFF.

The chain carries TRBV7-3 and TRBJ2-1; D uncertain. Germline V gene sequence: CDR1 SGHTA, CDR2 FQGTGA. Trimming shortened V by 5 bases and J by 5 bases, and 10 bases separated the two germline ends. The CDR3 has 13 amino acids. The DNA for the CDR3 is TGTGCCAGCAGCCAGGCCCGGGACAATGAGCAGTTCTTC. It codes for CASSQARDNEQFF.

V is TRBV30 and J is TRBJ2-4, with D perhaps TRBD1 or TRBD2 (5 bases each). There are 12 residues in the CDR3. Trimming took off 3 bases at V and 6 bases at J, with 9 bases between the two ends. Germline-derived CDR1 and CDR2 are GTSNPN and SVGIG (reference sequence). CDR3 region: CAWSRGPNIQYF. The DNA of the CDR3 is TGTGCCTGGAGCCGGGGACCAAACATTCAGTACTTC.

The chain links TRBV7-2 to TRBJ2-5, with TRBD2 identical over 12 bases. V trimming: 0 bases; J trimming: 5 bases; junction bases outside the gene matches: 1. The CDR3 sequence is 15 residues long. CDR1 is SGHTA and CDR2 is FQGNSA in the germline V gene. CDR3 sequence: CASSLALAGGETQYF. The CDR3 nucleotides are TGTGCCAGCAGCTTAGCGCTAGCGGGAGGGGAGACCCAGTACTTC.

The rearrangement links TRBV7-6 to TRBJ2-5; TRBD1 or TRBD2 may be the D gene (5 bases each). Germline lookup yields CDR1 SGHVS and CDR2 FNYEAQ. V lost 5 bases to trimming and J lost 5 bases, with 21 bases between them. CDR3 length equals 16 residues. The CDR3 spells CASSPQGTLSGETQYF. The CDR3 region has the DNA TGTGCCAGCAGCCCTCAAGGGACCCTCTCGGGGGAGACCCAGTACTTC.

V usage is TRBV5-4 and J usage is TRBJ2-2; 11 nucleotides agree with TRBD1. The CDR3 length is 16 residues. Germline CDR1 reads SGHNT; CDR2 reads YYREEE (reference sequence). V lost 3 bases, J lost 4 bases, and 5 bases stayed unmatched. CDR3 DNA sequence: TGTGCCAGCAGCTATGGACAGGGGGCGAGCACCGGGGAGCTGTTTTTT. Amino acids: CASSYGQGASTGELFF.